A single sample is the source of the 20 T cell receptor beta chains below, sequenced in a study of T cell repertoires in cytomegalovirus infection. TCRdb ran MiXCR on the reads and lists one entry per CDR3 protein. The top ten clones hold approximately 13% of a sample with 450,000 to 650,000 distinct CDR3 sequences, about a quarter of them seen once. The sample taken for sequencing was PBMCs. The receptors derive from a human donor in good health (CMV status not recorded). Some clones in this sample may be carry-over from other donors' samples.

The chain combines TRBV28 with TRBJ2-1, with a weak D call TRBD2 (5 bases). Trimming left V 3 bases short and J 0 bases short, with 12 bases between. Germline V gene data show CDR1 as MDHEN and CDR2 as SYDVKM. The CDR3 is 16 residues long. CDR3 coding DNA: TGTGCCAGCAGTTTGGTTACTAGTCTCTCCTACAATGAGCAGTTCTTC. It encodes CASSLVTSLSYNEQFF.

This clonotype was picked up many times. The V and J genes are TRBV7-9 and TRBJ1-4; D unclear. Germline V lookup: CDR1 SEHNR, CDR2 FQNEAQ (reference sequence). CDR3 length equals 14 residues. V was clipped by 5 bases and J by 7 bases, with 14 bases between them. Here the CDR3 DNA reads TGTGCCAGCAGCCCATCTACCCCGGCTGAAAAACTGTTTTTT. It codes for CASSPSTPAEKLFF.

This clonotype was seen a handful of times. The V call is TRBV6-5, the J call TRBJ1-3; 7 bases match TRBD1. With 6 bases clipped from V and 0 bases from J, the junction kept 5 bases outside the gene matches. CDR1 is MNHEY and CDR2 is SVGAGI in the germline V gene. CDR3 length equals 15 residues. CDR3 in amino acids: CASRRDSNSGNTIYF. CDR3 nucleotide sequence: TGTGCCAGCAGAAGGGACAGCAACTCTGGAAACACCATATATTTT.

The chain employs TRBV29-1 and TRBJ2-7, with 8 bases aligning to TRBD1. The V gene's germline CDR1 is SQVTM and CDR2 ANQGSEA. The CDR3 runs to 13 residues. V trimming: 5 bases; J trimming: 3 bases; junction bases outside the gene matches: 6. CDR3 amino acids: CSVSTGTGYEQYV. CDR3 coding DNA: TGCAGCGTTTCTACCGGGACAGGCTACGAGCAGTACGTC.

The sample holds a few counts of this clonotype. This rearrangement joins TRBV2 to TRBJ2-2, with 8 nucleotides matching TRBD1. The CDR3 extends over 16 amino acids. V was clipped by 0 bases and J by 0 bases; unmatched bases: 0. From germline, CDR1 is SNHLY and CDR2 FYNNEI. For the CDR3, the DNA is TGTGCCAGCAGTGAAGCGACAGGGGCGAACACCGGGGAGCTGTTTTTT. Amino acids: CASSEATGANTGELFF.

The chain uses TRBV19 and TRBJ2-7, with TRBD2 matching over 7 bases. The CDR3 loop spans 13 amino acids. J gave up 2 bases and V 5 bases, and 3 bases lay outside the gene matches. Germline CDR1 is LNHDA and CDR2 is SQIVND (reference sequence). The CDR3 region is CASSAGRAYEQYF. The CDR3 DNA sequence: TGTGCCAGTAGTGCAGGGAGGGCCTACGAGCAGTACTTC.

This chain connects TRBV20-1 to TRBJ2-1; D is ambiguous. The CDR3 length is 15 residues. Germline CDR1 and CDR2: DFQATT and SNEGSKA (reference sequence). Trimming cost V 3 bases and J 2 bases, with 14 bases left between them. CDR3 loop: CSASNPTTTYNEQFF. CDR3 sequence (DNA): TGCAGTGCTAGCAACCCCACAACTACCTACAATGAGCAGTTCTTC.

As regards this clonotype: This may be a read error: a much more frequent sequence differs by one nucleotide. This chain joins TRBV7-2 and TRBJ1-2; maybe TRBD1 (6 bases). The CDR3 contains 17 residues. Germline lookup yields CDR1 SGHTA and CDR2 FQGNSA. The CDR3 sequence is CASGLQPPRRGGYGYTF. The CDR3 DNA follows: TGTGCCAGCGGCTTACAACCCCCGAGAAGGGGGGGATATGGCTACACCTTC.

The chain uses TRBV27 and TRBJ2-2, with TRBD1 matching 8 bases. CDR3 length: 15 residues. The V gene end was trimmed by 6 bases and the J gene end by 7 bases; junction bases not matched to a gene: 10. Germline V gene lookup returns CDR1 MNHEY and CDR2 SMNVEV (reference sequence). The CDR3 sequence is CASRGAGGKGGELFF. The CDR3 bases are TGTGCCAGCAGGGGGGCAGGGGGCAAAGGCGGGGAGCTGTTTTTT.

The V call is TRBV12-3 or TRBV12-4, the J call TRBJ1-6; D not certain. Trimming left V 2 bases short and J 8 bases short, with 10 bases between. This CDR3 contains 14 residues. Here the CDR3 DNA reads TGTGCCAGCAGTTTAAAGGGAGTCCATTCACCCCTCCACTTT. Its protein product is CASSLKGVHSPLHF.

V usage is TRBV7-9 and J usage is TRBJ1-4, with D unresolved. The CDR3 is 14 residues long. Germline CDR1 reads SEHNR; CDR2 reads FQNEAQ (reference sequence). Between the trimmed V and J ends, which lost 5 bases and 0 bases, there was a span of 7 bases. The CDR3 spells CASSIPATNEKLFF. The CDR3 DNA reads TGTGCCAGCAGCATACCAGCAACTAATGAAAAACTGTTTTTT.

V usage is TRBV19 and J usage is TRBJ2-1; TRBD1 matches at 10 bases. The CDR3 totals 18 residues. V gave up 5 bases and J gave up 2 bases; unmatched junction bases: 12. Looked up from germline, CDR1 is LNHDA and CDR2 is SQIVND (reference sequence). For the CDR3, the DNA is TGTGCCAGTAGTCAGACAGGGGGCTCGGCGAGGGCCTACAATGAGCAGTTCTTC. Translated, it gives CASSQTGGSARAYNEQFF. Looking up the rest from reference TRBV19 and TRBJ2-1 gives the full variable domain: DGGITQSPKYLFRKEGQNVTLSCEQNLNHDAMYWYRQDPGQGLRLIYYSQIVNDFQKGDIAEGYSVSREKKESFPLTVTSAQKNPTAFYLCASSQTGGSARAYNEQFFGPGTRLTVL.

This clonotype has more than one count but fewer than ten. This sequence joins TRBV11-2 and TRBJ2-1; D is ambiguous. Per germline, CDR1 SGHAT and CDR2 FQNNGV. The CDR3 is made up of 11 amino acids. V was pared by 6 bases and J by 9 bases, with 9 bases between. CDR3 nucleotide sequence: TGTGCCAGCAGGATAGGGATTGAGCAGTTCTTC. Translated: CASRIGIEQFF. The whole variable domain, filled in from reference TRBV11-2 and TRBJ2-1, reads EAGVAQSPRYKIIEKRQSVAFWCNPISGHATLYWYQQILGQGPKLLIQFQNNGVVDDSQLPKDRFSAERLKGVDSTLKIQPAKLEDSAVYLCASRIGIEQFFGPGTRLTVL.

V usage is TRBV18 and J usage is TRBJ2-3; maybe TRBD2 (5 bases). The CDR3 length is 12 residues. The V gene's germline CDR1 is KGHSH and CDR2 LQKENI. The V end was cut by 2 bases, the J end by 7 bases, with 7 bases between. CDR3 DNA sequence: TGTGCCAGCTCACCAGGGGAGTATACGCAGTATTTT. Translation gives CASSPGEYTQYF.

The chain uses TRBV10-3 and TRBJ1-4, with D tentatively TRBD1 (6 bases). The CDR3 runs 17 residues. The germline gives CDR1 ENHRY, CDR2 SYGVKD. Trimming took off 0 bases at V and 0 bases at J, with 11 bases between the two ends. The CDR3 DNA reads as TGTGCCATCAGTGAGTCAAGGGGGTCTGCAACTAATGAAAAACTGTTTTTT. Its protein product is CAISESRGSATNEKLFF.

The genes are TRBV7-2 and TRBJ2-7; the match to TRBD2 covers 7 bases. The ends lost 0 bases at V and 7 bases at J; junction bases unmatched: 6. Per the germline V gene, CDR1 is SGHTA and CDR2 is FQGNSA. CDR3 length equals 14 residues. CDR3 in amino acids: CASSLAGLSWEQYF. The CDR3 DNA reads TGTGCCAGCAGCTTAGCGGGACTATCGTGGGAGCAGTACTTC.

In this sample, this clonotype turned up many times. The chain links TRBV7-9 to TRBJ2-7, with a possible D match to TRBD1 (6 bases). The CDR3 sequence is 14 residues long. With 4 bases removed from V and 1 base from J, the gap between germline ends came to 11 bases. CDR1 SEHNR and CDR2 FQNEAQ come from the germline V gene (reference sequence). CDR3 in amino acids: CASSSGTLSYEQYF. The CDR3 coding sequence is TGTGCCAGCAGCTCCGGGACACTATCCTACGAGCAGTACTTC.

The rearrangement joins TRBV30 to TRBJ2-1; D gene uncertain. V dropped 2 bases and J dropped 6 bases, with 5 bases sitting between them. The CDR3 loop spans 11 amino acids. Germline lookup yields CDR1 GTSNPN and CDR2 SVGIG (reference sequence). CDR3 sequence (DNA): TGTGCCTGGAGTCTCGCCAATGAGCAGTTCTTC. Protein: CAWSLANEQFF.

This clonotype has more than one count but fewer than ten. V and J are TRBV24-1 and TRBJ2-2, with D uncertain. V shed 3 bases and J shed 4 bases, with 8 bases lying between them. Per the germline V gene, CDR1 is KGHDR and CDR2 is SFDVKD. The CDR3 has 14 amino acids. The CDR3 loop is CATSDHSPTGELFF. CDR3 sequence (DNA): TGTGCCACCAGTGATCACAGCCCCACCGGGGAGCTGTTTTTT.

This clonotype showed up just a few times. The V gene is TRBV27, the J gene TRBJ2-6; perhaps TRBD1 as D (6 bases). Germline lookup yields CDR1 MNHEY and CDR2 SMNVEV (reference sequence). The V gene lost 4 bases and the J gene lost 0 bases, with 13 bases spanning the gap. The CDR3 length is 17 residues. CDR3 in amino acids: CASSSQGWGSGANVLTF. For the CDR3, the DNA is TGTGCCAGCAGTTCCCAGGGGTGGGGCTCTGGGGCCAACGTCCTGACTTTC.